This T cell receptor (beta chain) appears in the sequencing data of a study of blood T cells in healthy people across ages. The CDR3 runs to 15 residues. Germline trimming cut 3 bases from V and 5 bases from J; bases unmatched to any gene: 10. Germline CDR1 DFQATT, CDR2 SNEGSKA (reference sequence). Combining a sample-barcoded 5' primer with a J-beta primer mix, a second PCR ran for 7 to 11 cycles. All cDNA molecules were each tagged by a template-switch adaptor with 12 random nucleotides. In TCRdb, the 5' RACE reads were re-called with MiXCR into one record per CDR3 protein. The sample lists about 600,000 distinct CDR3 sequences; 47% were seen once. Whenever a sample was processed, at least 6 million PBMCs were isolated. At least 6 micrograms of total RNA were extracted per sample.

The sequenced sample consisted of blood. The clonotype was recovered from a man older than 75 in good health. The chain has TRBV20-1 and TRBJ2-3; 8 bases are a match to TRBD1. In DNA, the CDR3 is TGCAGTGCTAGTCGGGTCACAGGGGGGAGAGATACGCAGTATTTT. Protein sequence: CSASRVTGGRDTQYF.